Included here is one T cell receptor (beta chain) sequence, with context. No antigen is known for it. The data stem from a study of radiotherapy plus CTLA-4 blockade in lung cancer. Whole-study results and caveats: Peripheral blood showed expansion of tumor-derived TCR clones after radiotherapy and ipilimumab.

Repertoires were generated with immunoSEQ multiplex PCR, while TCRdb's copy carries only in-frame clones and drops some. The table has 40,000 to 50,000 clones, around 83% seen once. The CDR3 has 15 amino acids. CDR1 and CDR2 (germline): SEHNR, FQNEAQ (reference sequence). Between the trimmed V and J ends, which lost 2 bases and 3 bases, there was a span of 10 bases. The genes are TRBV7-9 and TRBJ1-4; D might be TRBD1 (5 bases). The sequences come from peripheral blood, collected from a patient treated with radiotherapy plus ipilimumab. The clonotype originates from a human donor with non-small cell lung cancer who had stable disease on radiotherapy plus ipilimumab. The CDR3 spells CASSLQGRANEKLFF. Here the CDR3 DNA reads TGTGCCAGCAGCTTACAGGGTCGGGCTAATGAAAAACTGTTTTTT.